This T cell receptor (beta chain) was documented in a study of T-cell reconstitution after alpha-beta-depleted transplantation in children. Study-wide points: By one year post-transplant, T-cell counts and diversity largely arose from T cells that were newly produced.

The CDR3 length is 14 residues. CDR1 and CDR2 from the germline V gene are MNHEY and SVGAGI. Unique molecular identifiers were incorporated during preparation of the TCRbeta library. A single record per CDR3 protein comes from TCRdb applying MiXCR to the PCR reads. This table holds hundreds of thousands of distinct CDR3 sequences, around 10% found once. With respect to this clonotype: Antigen unknown. One junction end disagrees with the germline gene, perhaps due to a read error.

The rearrangement links TRBV6-5 to TRBJ2-7; TRBD1 agrees at 7 bases. This sequence originates from a male patient aged 2-15 years who had a stem cell transplant for chronic granulomatous disease, so the T cells may come from the graft donor. The sample in question was peripheral blood, obtained 180 days after TCRalphabeta/CD19-depleted stem cell transplant. The CDR3 spells CASSWGQILGEHYF. The DNA for the CDR3 is TGTGCCAGCAGTTGGGGACAGATCTTAGGGGAGCATTACTTC.